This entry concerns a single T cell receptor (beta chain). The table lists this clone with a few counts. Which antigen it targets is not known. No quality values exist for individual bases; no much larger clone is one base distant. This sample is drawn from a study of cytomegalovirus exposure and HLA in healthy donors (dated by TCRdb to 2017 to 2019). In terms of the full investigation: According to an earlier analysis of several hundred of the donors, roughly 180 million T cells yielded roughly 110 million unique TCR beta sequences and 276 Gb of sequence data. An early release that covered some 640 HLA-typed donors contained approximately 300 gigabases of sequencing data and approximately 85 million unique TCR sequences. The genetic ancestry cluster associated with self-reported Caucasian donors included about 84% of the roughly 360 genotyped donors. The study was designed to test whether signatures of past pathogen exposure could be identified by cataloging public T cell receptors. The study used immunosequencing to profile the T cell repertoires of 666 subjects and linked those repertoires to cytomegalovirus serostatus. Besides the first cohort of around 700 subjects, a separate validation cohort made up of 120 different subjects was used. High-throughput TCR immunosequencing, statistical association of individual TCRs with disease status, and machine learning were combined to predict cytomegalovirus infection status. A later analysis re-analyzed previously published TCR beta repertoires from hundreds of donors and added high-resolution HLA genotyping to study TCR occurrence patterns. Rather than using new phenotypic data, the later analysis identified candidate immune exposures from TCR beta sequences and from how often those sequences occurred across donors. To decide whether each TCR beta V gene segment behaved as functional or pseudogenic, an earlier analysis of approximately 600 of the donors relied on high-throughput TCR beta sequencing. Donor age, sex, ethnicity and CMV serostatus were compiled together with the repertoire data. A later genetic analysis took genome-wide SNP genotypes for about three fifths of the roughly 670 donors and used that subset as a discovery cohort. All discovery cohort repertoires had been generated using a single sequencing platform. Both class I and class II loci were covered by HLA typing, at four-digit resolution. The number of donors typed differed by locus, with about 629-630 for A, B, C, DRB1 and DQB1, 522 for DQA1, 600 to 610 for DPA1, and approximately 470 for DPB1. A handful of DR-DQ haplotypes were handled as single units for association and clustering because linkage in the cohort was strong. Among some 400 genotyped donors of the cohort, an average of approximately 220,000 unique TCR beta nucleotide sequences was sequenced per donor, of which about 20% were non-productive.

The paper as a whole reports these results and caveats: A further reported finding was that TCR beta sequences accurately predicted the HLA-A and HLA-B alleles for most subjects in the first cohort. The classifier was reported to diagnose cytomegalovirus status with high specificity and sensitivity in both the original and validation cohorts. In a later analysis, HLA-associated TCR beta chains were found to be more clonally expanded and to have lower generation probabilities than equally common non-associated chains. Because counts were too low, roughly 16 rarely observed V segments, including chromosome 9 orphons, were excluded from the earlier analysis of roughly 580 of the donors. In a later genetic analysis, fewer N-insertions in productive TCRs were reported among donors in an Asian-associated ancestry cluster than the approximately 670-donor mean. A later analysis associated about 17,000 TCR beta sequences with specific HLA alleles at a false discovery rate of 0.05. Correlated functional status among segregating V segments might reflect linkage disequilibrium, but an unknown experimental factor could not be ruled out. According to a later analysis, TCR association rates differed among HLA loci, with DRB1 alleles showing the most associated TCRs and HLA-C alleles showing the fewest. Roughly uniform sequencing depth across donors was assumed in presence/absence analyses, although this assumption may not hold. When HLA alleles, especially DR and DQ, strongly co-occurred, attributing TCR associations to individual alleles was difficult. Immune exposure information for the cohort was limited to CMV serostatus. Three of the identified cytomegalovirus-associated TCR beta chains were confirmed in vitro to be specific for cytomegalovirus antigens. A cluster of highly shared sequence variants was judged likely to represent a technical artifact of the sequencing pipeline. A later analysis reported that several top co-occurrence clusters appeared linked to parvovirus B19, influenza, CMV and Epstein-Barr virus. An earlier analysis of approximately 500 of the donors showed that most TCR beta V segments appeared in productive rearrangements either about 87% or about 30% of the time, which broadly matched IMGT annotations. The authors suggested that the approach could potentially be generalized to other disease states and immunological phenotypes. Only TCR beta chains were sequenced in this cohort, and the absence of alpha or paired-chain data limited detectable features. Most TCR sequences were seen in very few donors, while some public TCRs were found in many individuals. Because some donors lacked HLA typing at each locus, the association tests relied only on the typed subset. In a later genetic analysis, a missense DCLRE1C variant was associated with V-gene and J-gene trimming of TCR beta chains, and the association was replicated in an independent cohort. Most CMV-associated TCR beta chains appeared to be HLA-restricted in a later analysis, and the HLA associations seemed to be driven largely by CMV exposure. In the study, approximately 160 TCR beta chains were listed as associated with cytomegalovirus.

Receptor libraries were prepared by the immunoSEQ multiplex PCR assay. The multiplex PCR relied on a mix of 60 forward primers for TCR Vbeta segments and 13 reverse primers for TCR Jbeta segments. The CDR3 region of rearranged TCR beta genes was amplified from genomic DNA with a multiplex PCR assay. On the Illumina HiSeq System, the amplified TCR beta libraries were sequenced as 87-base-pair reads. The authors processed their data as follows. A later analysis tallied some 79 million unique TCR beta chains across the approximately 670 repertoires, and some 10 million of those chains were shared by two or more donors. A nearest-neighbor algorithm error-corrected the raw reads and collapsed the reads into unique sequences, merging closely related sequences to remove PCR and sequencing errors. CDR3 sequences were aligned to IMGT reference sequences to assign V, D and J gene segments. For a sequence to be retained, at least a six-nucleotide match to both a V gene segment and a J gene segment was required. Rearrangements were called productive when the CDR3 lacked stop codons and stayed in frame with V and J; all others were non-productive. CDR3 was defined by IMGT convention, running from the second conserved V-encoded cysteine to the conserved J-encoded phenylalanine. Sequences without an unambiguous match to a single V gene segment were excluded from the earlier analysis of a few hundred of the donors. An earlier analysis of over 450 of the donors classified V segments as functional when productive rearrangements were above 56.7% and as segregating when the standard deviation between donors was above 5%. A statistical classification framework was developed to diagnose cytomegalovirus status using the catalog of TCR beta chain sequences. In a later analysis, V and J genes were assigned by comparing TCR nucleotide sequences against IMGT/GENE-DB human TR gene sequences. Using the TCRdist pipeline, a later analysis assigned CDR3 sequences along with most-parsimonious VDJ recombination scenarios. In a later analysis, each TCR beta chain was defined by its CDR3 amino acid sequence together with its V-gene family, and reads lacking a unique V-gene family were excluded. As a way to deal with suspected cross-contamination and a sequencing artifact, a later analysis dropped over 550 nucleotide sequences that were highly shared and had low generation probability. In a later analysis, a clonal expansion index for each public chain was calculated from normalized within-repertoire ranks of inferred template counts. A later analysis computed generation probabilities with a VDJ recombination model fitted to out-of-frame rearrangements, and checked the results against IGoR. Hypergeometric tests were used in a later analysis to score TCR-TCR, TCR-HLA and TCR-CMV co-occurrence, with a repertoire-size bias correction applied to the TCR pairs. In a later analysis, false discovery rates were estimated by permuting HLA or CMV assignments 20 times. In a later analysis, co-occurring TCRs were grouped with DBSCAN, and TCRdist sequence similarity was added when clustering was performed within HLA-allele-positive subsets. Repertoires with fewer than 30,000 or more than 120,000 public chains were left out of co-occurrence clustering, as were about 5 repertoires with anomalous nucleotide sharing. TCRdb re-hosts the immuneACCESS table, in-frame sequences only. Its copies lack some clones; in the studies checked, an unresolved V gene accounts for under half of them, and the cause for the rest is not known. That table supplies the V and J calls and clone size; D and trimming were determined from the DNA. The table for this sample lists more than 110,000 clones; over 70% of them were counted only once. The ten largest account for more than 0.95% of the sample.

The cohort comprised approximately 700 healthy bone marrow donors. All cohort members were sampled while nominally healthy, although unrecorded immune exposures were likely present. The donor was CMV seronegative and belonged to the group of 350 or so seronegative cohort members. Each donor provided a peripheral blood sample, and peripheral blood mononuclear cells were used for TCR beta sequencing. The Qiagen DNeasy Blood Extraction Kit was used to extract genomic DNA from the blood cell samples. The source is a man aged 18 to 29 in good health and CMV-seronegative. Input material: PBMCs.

This receptor carries the CDR3 CASSPGPGQTNTEAFF. The sequenced DNA: TGCGCCAGCAGCCCGGGTCCCGGACAAACAAACACTGAAGCTTTCTTT. The rearrangement combines TRBV5-1 with TRBJ1-1; matching of 5 bases hints at TRBD1 as the D gene. V drops 4 bases and J drops 2 bases, leaving 18 bases in between. CDR1 SGHRS and CDR2 YFSETQ are derived from the germline V gene. The CDR3 contains 16 residues, cysteine and phenylalanine counted. Of the read, only the CDR3 DNA is kept; its 48 bases are in frame from base 1.